This is a list of T cell receptor beta chains from one sample in a study of shared clonotypes between healthy human individuals. TCRdb's table, derived via immunoSEQ multiplex PCR, lists solely in-frame clones and lacks some. The table records roughly 2.5 million clones, over 85% of them present only once. Sample: naive CD4+ T cells sorted from blood. All receptors derive from a man younger than 30 in good health. CDR3s include the opening cysteine and the closing phenylalanine or tryptophan. A D gene is named only where the DNA matches it firmly. Clone size is not always given. Where it is, it says once, few, many or a class for expanded clones.

>TRBV5-1|once|-|TRBJ2-7
TGCGCCAGCAGCTTAGAACAATTCGACTACGAGCAGTACTTC
CASSLEQFDYEQYF
>TRBV6-7|-|TRBD1|TRBJ2-7
TGTGCCAGCAGTTATAATCGGAGACAGGGAAGGGACGAGCAGTACTTC
CASSYNRRQGRDEQYF
>TRBV5-4|-|-|TRBJ2-5
TGTGCCAGCAGCTTGGGTCAGACCCAGTACTTC
CASSLGQTQYF
>TRBV20-1|-|-|TRBJ2-3
TGCAGTGCAGGCGAAGATACGCAGTATTTT
CSAGEDTQYF
>TRBV7-2|-|TRBD1|TRBJ2-5
TGTGCCAGCAGCTTAGGAGGGACAGGGTATAGGGAGACCCAGTACTTC
CASSLGGTGYRETQYF
>TRBV19|-|-|TRBJ1-3
TGTGCCAGTAGTAGGACGATATCGGGGGGAAACACCATATATTTT
CASSRTISGGNTIYF
>TRBV6-4|once|-|TRBJ2-7
TGTGCCAGCAGTGTGGACGGGCCCGGAGTTTGGGAGCAGTACTTC
CASSVDGPGVWEQYF
>TRBV30|-|TRBD1|TRBJ2-7
TGTGCCTGGAGTCACTCCGGGACAGGGTTCTACGAGCAGTACTTC
CAWSHSGTGFYEQYF
>TRBV10-2|-|-|TRBJ1-1
TGCGCCAGCAGAGGACGGAGCAACACTGAAGCTTTCTTT
CASRGRSNTEAFF
>TRBV7-8|-|-|TRBJ1-2
TGTGCCAGCAGCCCCGGACAGCAGCAAGTTTATCCCTACACCTTC
CASSPGQQQVYPYTF
>TRBV21-1|-|-|TRBJ1-5
TGTGCCAGCAGCAAAAAACCCGAAGGACAGCCCCAGCATTTT
CASSKKPEGQPQHF
>TRBV7-9|-|-|TRBJ2-7
TGTGCCAGCCTTGACGCAGGGGCCTACGAGCAGTACTTC
CASLDAGAYEQYF
>TRBV7-2|-|TRBD1|TRBJ1-2
TGTGCCAGCAGCTTAGCCCCAGGCAGGGGGGTCTATGGCTACACCTTC
CASSLAPGRGVYGYTF
>TRBV5-6|-|TRBD2|TRBJ2-7
TGTGCCAGCAGCTTGGCCGGACTAGGTTTTTACGAGCAGTACTTC
CASSLAGLGFYEQYF
>TRBV5-8|-|-|TRBJ1-1
TGTGCCAGCAGCGTGACTGAAGCTTTCTTT
CASSVTEAFF
>TRBV6-6|-|-|TRBJ2-7
TGTGCCAGCAGCCGGAGTTCGGGATACTCCTACGAGCAGTACTTC
CASSRSSGYSYEQYF
>TRBV18|-|TRBD2|TRBJ2-2
TGTGCCAGCTCACCACCTGGGACTAGCGGGTCCGGGGAGCTGTTTTTT
CASSPPGTSGSGELFF
>TRBV7-9|-|TRBD1|TRBJ1-1
TGTGCCAGCGGACCGCAGGGGGCAATCGGGTCGGACACTGAAGCTTTCTTT
CASGPQGAIGSDTEAFF
>TRBV18|once|-|TRBJ2-5
TGTGCCAGCTCACCTTCGGAGGGGGCGTATGAGACCCAGTACTTC
CASSPSEGAYETQYF
>TRBV5-6|-|TRBD2|TRBJ2-5
TGTGCCAGCAGCCATTCGACTAGCGGGGGGTCCGAGACCCAGTACTTC
CASSHSTSGGSETQYF
>TRBV7-9|-|-|TRBJ2-2
TGTGCCAGCAGCTTAGCGAGCACCGGGGAGCTGTTTTTT
CASSLASTGELFF
>TRBV6-5|-|TRBD1|TRBJ1-3
TGTGCCAGCAGGGGGGACAGCTCTGGAAACACCATATATTTT
CASRGDSSGNTIYF
>TRBV21-1|-|-|TRBJ2-3
TGTGCCAGCAGCTTCCTACGAGGGCCCAACACAGATACGCAGTATTTT
CASSFLRGPNTDTQYF
>TRBV11-2|-|-|TRBJ1-3
TGTGCCAGCAGCTCCTCGGTATCCGGGAGCTCTGGAAACACCATATATTTT
CASSSSVSGSSGNTIYF
>TRBV15|-|-|TRBJ1-3
TGTGCCACCAGCAGGCCTCGCTCTGGAAACACCATATATTTT
CATSRPRSGNTIYF
>TRBV6-5|-|-|TRBJ1-5
TGTGCCAGCAGTTACAAACAGAATAGCAATCAGCCCCAGCATTTT
CASSYKQNSNQPQHF
>TRBV5-4|-|-|TRBJ2-3
TGTGCCAGCAGCTTTGGTGGCACAGATACGCAGTATTTT
CASSFGGTDTQYF
>TRBV10-2|-|-|TRBJ2-5
TGCGCCATTAAGGGGGACTCCCAAGAGACCCAGTACTTC
CAIKGDSQETQYF
>TRBV5-1|-|TRBD1|TRBJ2-7
TGCGCCAGCAGCTTTGTGGCCGCTCCTTGGACAGGGCCCTTGGGGGAGCAGTACTTC
CASSFVAAPWTGPLGEQYF
>TRBV28|-|-|TRBJ2-7
TGTGCCAGCAGTTTAGGGGACGAGCAGTACTTC
CASSLGDEQYF
>TRBV18|-|-|TRBJ1-3
TGTGCCAGCTCTCGGCAGGGAACCTCTGGAAACACCATATATTTT
CASSRQGTSGNTIYF
>TRBV30|-|TRBD1|TRBJ2-7
TGTGCCTGGAGTGGGTTAGGGGACAGGGGGCCTCACGGCCCCTACGAGCAGTACTTC
CAWSGLGDRGPHGPYEQYF
>TRBV7-6|-|-|TRBJ1-4
TGTGCCAGCAGCTCCTTTACAACAACTAATGAAAAACTGTTTTTT
CASSSFTTTNEKLFF